This TCR beta chain appears in the sequencing data of a study of T-cell memory formation after mild COVID-19. Study-level points and caveats: The CD4+ clones that contracted clustered mainly within CM and EM, and the CD8+ clones concentrated in EMRA.

In TCRdb, the 5' RACE reads were re-called with MiXCR into one record per CDR3 protein. The sample lists a few hundred thousand distinct CDR3 sequences, 25% to 30% occurring once. This clonotype has only a few counts. Its antigen is not identified. This clonotype was sampled from an adult woman who had mild COVID-19 (a few samples of this study predate the infection). Cell type and time point are not known. The source material was PBMCs or a T cell subset sorted from them (not recorded which).

DNA of the CDR3: TGTGCCAGTACCGGGACAGAGCCTTACAATGAGCAGTTCTTC. Translated: CASTGTEPYNEQFF. V and J are TRBV6-5 and TRBJ2-1, with 7 bases matching TRBD1. With V trimmed by 9 bases and J by 4 bases, 9 bases remained unmatched. This CDR3 contains 14 residues. CDR1 and CDR2 (germline): MNHEY, SVGAGI.